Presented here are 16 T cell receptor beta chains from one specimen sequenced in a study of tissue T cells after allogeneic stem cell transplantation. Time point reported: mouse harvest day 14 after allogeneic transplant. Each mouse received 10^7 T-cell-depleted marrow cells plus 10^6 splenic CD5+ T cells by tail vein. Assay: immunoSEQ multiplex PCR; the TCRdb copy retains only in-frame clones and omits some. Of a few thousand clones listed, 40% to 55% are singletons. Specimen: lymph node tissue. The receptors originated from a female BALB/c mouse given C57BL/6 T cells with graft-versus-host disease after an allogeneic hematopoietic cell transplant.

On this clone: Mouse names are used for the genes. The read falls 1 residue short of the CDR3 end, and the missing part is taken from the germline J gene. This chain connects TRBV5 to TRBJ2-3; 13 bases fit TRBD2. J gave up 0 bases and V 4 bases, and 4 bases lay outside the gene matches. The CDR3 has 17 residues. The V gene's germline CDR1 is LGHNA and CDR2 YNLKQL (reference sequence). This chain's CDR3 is CASSRRDWGGSAETLYF. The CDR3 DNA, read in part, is TGTGCCAGCAGCCGCCGGGACTGGGGGGGTAGTGCAGAAACGCTGTAT.

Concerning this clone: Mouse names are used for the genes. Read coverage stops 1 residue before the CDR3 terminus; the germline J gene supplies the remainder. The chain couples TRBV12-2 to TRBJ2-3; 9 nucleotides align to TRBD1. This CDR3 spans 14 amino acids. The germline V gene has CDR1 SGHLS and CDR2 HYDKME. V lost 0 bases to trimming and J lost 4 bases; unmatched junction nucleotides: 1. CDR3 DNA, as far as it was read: TGTGCCAGCTCTCTCGGACAGGGGTCAGAAACGCTGTAT. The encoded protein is CASSLGQGSETLY. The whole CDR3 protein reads CASSLGQGSETLYF.

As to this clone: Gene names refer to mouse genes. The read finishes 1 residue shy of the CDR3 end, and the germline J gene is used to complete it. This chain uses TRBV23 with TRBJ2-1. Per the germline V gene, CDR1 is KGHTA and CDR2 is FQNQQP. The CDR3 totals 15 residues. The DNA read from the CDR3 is TGCTCCAGCAGTCAATCGGGGACGGTCTATGCTGAGCAGTTC. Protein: CSSSQSGTVYAEQF. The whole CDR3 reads CSSSQSGTVYAEQFF.

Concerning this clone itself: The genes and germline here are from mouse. CDR3: CASSMDRGGERLFF. The CDR3 DNA, read in part, is TGTGCCAGCAGTATGGACAGGGGTGGCGAAAGATTATTT. The gene calls are TRBV19 and TRBJ1-4; 9 positions agree with TRBD1. The CDR3 end lies 1 residue beyond the end of the read and is filled in from the germline J gene. CDR1 is FNHDT and CDR2 is SITEND in the germline V gene (reference sequence). The CDR3 is 14 amino acids. J was trimmed by 7 bases and V by 2 bases; bases with no gene match: 3.

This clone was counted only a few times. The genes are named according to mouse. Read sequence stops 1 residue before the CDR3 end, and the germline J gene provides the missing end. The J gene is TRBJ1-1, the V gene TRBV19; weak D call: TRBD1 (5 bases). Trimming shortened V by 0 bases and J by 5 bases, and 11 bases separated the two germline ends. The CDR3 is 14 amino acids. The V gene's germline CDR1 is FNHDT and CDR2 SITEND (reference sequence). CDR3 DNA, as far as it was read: TGTGCCAGCAGTATAGGGCAGGGAGGGACAGAAGTCTTC. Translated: CASSIGQGGTEVF. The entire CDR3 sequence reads CASSIGQGGTEVFF.

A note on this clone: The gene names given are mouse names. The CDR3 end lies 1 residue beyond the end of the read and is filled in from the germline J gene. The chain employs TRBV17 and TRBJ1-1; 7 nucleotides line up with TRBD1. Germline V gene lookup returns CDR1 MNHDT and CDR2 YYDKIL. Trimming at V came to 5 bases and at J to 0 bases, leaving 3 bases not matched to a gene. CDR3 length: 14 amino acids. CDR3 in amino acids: CASSPGGANTEVFF. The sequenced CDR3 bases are TGTGCTAGCAGTCCAGGGGGTGCAAACACAGAAGTCTTC.

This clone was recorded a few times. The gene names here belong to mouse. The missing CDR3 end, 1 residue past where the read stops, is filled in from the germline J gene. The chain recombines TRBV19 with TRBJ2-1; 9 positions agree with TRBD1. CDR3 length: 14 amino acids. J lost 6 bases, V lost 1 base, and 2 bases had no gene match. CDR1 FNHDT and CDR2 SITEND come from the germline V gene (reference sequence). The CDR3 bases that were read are TGTGCCAGCAGTATAAACAGGGGGCCTGCTGAGCAGTTC. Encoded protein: CASSINRGPAEQF. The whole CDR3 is CASSINRGPAEQFF.

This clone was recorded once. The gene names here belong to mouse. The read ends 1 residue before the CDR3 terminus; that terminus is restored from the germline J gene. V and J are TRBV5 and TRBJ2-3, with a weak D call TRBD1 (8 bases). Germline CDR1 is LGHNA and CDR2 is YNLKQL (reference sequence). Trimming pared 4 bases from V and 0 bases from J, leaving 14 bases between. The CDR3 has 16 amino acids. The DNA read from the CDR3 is TGTGCCAGCAGCCGGCACAGGGGGGCTAGTGCAGAAACGCTGTAT. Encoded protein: CASSRHRGASAETLY. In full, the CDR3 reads CASSRHRGASAETLYF.

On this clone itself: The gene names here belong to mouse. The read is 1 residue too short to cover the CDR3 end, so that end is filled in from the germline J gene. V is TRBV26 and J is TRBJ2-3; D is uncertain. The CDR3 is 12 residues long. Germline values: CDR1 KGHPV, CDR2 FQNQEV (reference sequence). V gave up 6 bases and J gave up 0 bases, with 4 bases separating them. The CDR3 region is CASSGSAETLYF. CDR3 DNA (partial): TGTGCCAGCAGCGGTAGTGCAGAAACGCTGTAT.

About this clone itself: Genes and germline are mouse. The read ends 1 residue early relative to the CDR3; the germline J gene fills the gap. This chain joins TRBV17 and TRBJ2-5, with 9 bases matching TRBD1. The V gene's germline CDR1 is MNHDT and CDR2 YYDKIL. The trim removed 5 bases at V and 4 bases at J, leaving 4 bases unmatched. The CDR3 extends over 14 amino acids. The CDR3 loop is CASSLRDREDTQYF. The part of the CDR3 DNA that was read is TGTGCTAGCAGTCTCCGGGACAGGGAAGACACCCAGTAC.

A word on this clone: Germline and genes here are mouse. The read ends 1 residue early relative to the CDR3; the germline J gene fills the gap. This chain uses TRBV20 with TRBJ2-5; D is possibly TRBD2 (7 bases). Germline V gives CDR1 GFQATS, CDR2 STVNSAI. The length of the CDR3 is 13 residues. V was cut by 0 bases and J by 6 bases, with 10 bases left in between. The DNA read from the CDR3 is TGTGGTGCTAGGGACTGGGGGCCGGACACCCAGTAC. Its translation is CGARDWGPDTQY. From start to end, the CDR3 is CGARDWGPDTQYF.

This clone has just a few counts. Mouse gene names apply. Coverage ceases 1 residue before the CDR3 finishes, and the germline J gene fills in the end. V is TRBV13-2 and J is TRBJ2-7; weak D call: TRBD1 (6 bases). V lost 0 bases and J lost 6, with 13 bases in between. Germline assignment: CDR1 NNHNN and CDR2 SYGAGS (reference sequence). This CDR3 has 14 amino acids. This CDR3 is CASGDAQGGFEQYF. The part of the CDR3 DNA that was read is TGTGCCAGCGGTGATGCACAGGGAGGGTTTGAACAGTAC.

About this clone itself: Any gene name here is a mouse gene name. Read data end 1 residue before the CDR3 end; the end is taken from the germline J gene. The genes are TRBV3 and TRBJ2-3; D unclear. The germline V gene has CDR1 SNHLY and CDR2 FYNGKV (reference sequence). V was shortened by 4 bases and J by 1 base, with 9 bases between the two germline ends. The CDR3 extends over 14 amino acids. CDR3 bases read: TGTGCCAGCAGCTCTGGACGGGGTGCAGAAACGCTGTAT. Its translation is CASSSGRGAETLY. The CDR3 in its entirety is CASSSGRGAETLYF.

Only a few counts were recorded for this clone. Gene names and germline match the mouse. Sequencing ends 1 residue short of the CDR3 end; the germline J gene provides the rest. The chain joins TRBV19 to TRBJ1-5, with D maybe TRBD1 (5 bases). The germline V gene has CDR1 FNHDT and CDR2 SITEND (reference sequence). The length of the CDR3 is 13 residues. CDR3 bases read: TGTGCGGGACGGGGAGGGAGCAACCAGGCTCCGCTT. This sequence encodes CAGRGGSNQAPL. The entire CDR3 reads CAGRGGSNQAPLF.

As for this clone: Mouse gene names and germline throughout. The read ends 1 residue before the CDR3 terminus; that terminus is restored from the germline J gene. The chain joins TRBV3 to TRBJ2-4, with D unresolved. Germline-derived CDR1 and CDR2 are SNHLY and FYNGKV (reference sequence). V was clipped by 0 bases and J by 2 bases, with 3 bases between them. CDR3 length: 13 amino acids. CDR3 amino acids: CASSLAVQNTLYF. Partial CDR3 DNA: TGTGCCAGCAGCTTAGCAGTTCAAAACACCTTGTAC.

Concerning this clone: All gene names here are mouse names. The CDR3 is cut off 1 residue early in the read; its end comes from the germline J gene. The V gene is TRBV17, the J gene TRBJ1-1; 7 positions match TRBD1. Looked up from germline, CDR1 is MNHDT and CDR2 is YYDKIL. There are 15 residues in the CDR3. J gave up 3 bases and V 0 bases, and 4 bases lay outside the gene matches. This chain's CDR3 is CASSREKGADTEVFF. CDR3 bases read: TGTGCTAGCAGTAGAGAGAAGGGGGCGGACACAGAAGTCTTC.